This T cell receptor beta chain was recorded in a study of cytomegalovirus exposure and HLA in healthy donors (dated by TCRdb to about 2017). About the investigation overall: An earlier analysis of some 620 of the donors reported 276 Gb of sequence data and 100 million to 120 million unique TCR beta sequences obtained from about 179 million T cells. An early release covering roughly 640 HLA-typed donors comprised approximately 300 gigabases of sequencing data and approximately 85 million unique TCR sequences. Of the roughly 400 genotyped donors, over 65% fell in the genetic ancestry cluster associated with self-reported Caucasian donors. The study was designed to test whether signatures of past pathogen exposure could be identified by cataloging public T cell receptors. The T cell repertoires of some 670 subjects were profiled by immunosequencing and related to cytomegalovirus serostatus. Besides the first cohort of roughly 660 subjects, a separate validation cohort made up of roughly 120 different subjects was used. The study combined high-throughput TCR immunosequencing, statistical association of individual TCRs with disease status, and machine learning to predict cytomegalovirus infection status. In a later analysis, previously published TCR beta repertoires from about 640 donors were re-analyzed and high-resolution HLA genotyping was added so that TCR occurrence patterns could be studied. Rather than using new phenotypic data, the later analysis identified candidate immune exposures from TCR beta sequences and from how often those sequences occurred across donors. An earlier analysis of 587 of the donors applied high-throughput TCR beta sequencing to assess whether each TCR beta V gene segment acted as functional or pseudogenic. Alongside the repertoire data, information on donor age, sex, ethnicity and CMV serostatus was compiled. Genome-wide SNP genotypes for about three fifths of the roughly 670 donors were used in a later genetic analysis, which treated that subset as a discovery cohort. All discovery cohort repertoires had been generated using a single sequencing platform. Class I and class II HLA loci were covered by the typing at four-digit resolution. The number of donors typed differed by locus, with roughly 629-640 for A, B, C, DRB1 and DQB1, approximately 500 for DQA1, 600 to 610 for DPA1, and around 450 for DPB1. Because of strong linkage in the cohort, 5 or 6 DR-DQ haplotypes were treated as single units for association and clustering. On average, about 200,000 unique TCR beta nucleotide sequences were sequenced per donor among fewer than 500 genotyped donors of the cohort, with roughly 19% of those sequences being non-productive.

Overall study results and their limits: HLA typing was unavailable for some donors at each locus, so association tests used only the typed subset. Immune exposure information for the cohort was limited to CMV serostatus. V-gene and J-gene trimming of TCR beta chains was associated with a missense DCLRE1C variant in a later genetic analysis, and the association was replicated in an independent cohort. Because the 87-base-pair reads could not distinguish some IMGT-functional V segments, including TRBV6-2 and TRBV6-3, those segments were excluded. Strong co-occurrence of HLA alleles, especially DR and DQ, made assigning TCR associations to individual alleles difficult. This cohort had only TCR beta chains sequenced, and the lack of alpha or paired-chain data limited which features could be detected. About 17 rarely observed V segments, including chromosome 9 orphons, were excluded from the earlier analysis of about 500 of the donors because counts were too low. In a later analysis, HLA-associated TCR beta chains showed more clonal expansion and lower generation probabilities than non-associated chains that were equally common. An earlier analysis of approximately 570 of the donors showed that most TCR beta V segments appeared in productive rearrangements either about 87% or about 30% of the time, which broadly matched IMGT annotations. A cluster of highly shared sequence variants was judged likely to represent a technical artifact of the sequencing pipeline. Across donors, most TCR sequences were observed very rarely, whereas some public TCRs were present in many individuals. A later analysis associated 17,000 or so TCR beta sequences with specific HLA alleles at a false discovery rate of 0.05. According to a later genetic analysis, donors in an Asian-associated ancestry cluster had fewer N-insertions in productive TCRs than the approximately 650-donor mean. Cytomegalovirus status was reported to be diagnosed by the classifier with high specificity and sensitivity in both the original and validation cohorts. In a later analysis, TCR association rates were found to vary across HLA loci, with the most associated TCRs seen for DRB1 alleles and the fewest for HLA-C alleles. According to a later analysis, most CMV-associated TCR beta chains appeared to be HLA-restricted, and the HLA associations seemed to be driven largely by CMV exposure. The presence/absence analyses assumed that sequencing depth was roughly uniform across donors, and that assumption may not be true. A further reported finding was that TCR beta sequences accurately predicted the HLA-A and HLA-B alleles for most subjects in the first cohort. In a later analysis, several top co-occurrence clusters were reported to appear linked to parvovirus B19, influenza, CMV and Epstein-Barr virus. The authors suggested that the approach could potentially be generalized to other disease states and immunological phenotypes. In vitro tests confirmed that a few of the cytomegalovirus-associated TCR beta chains recognize cytomegalovirus antigens. The study gave a list of around 170 TCR beta chains associated with cytomegalovirus. Linkage disequilibrium might explain the correlated functional status among segregating V segments, but an unknown experimental factor could not be ruled out.

For this chain, trimming is 2 bases at the V end and 0 bases at the J end, and the number of junction bases without a gene match is 4. The germline V gene encodes CDR1 LNHDA and CDR2 SQIVND (reference sequence). Its CDR3 holds 16 amino acids, cysteine through phenylalanine. The DNA shown is the 48-base CDR3, in frame from base 1. In total, 600 or so healthy bone marrow donors made up the cohort. At the time of sampling, every cohort member was nominally healthy, though immune exposures that went unrecorded were likely present. The donor tested CMV seronegative and was one of the 352 seronegative cohort members. Each donor provided a peripheral blood sample, and peripheral blood mononuclear cells were used for TCR beta sequencing. The Qiagen DNeasy Blood Extraction Kit was used to extract genomic DNA from the blood cell samples. The library was generated by the immunoSEQ multiplex PCR assay. For the multiplex PCR, a mixture combining 60 forward primers for TCR Vbeta segments and 13 reverse primers for TCR Jbeta segments was used. The CDR3 region of rearranged TCR beta genes was amplified from genomic DNA by a multiplex PCR assay. The Illumina HiSeq System was used to sequence the amplified TCR beta libraries as 87-base-pair reads. For the original study's pipeline: A later analysis tallied tens of millions of unique TCR beta chains across the 700 or so repertoires, and around 10 million of those chains were shared by two or more donors. A nearest-neighbor algorithm error-corrected the raw reads and collapsed the reads into unique sequences, merging closely related sequences to remove PCR and sequencing errors. Alignment of CDR3 sequences to IMGT reference sequences was used to assign V, D and J gene segments. For a sequence to be retained, at least a six-nucleotide match to both a V gene segment and a J gene segment was required. A rearrangement counted as productive if the CDR3 had no stop codons and remained in frame with V and J, and every other rearrangement counted as non-productive. Following IMGT convention, CDR3 was defined as the stretch from the second conserved V-encoded cysteine up to the conserved J-encoded phenylalanine. Sequences without an unambiguous match to a single V gene segment were excluded from the earlier analysis of over 500 of the donors. An earlier analysis of 587 of the donors called V segments functional above 56.7% productive rearrangements and segregating when the between-donor standard deviation exceeded 5%. A statistical classification framework was built for diagnosing cytomegalovirus status from the catalog of TCR beta chain sequences. In a later analysis, TCR nucleotide sequences were compared against IMGT/GENE-DB human TR gene sequences so that V and J genes could be assigned. In a later analysis, CDR3 sequences and most-parsimonious VDJ recombination scenarios were assigned using the TCRdist pipeline. In a later analysis, each TCR beta chain was defined by its CDR3 amino acid sequence together with its V-gene family, and reads without a unique V-gene family were excluded. In a later analysis, around 650 highly shared, low-generation-probability nucleotide sequences were removed to address suspected cross-contamination and a sequencing artifact. A later analysis calculated a clonal expansion index for each public chain from normalized within-repertoire ranks of inferred template counts. Generation probabilities in a later analysis came from a VDJ recombination model fitted to out-of-frame rearrangements, and those results were checked against IGoR. A later analysis scored TCR-TCR, TCR-HLA and TCR-CMV co-occurrence with hypergeometric tests, applying a repertoire-size bias correction to TCR pairs. A later analysis estimated false discovery rates by permuting HLA or CMV assignments 20 times. In a later analysis, co-occurring TCRs were grouped with DBSCAN, and TCRdist sequence similarity was added when clustering was performed within HLA-allele-positive subsets. Repertoires with fewer than 30,000 or more than 120,000 public chains, plus five repertoires with anomalous nucleotide sharing, were excluded from co-occurrence clustering. Sourced from immuneACCESS, this table was stored by TCRdb with only in-frame sequences that have V and J called. A share of the clones is absent; for the studies checked, an unresolved V gene accounts for under half, and the remainder has no known explanation. That table gives V, J and clone size, and the DNA gave D and trimming. Within this sample are approximately 180,000 clones, with about four fifths of them counted one time only. The ten largest make up roughly 5% of the sample.

In regard to this clone: Its binding antigen is unknown. Base-call qualities are not available, and no considerably larger clone is one nucleotide away.

The rearranged segments are TRBV19 and TRBJ2-7; a stretch of 10 junction bases matches TRBD2. Input material: PBMCs. This clonotype was sampled from a young man in good health and CMV-seronegative. CDR3 reads: CASSIPRTSGSYEQYF. The bases read TGTGCCAGTAGTATACCCCGGACTAGCGGCTCCTACGAGCAGTACTTC.